Shown below are 28 T cell receptor beta chains from a single sample sequenced in a study of post-analysis software for immune sequencing data. These receptors are not linked to any known antigen. General study findings and limits: TRBV segments more frequent in patients than in controls numbered a few and included TRBV5-6, TRBV5-1 and TRBV20-1.

The TCR beta cDNA libraries carried unique molecular identifiers. TCRdb itself ran the PCR reads through MiXCR, one entry per CDR3 protein. In the table there are 150,000 to 200,000 distinct CDR3 sequences, around 30% of which are singletons. The material sequenced was blood. These receptors all stem from a girl aged 10-17 years with multiple sclerosis.

As for this clonotype: A single base separates this from a much larger clone, so it may be a read error. CDR3 coding DNA: TGTGCCAGCCTGACAGGGGGAAGTAGGGCCAACGTCCTGACTTTC. As protein: CASLTGGSRANVLTF. This chain uses TRBV6-6 with TRBJ2-6, with 9 bases lining up with TRBD1. The CDR3 spans 15 residues. Germline loops: CDR1 MNHNY, CDR2 SVGAGI (reference sequence). Trimming at V came to 8 bases and at J to 5 bases, leaving 7 bases not matched to a gene.

This clonotype was recorded many times. The CDR3 is CSVQTSGSRNEQFF. DNA of the CDR3: TGCAGCGTTCAGACTAGCGGGAGCCGTAATGAGCAGTTCTTC. V usage is TRBV29-1 and J usage is TRBJ2-1, with TRBD2 matching over 12 bases. There are 14 residues in the CDR3. V gave up 5 bases and J gave up 7 bases; unmatched junction bases: 6. Germline CDR1 SQVTM, CDR2 ANQGSEA.

Points on this clonotype: One base away lies a much larger clone, so this may be a sequencing read error. This chain links TRBV29-1 with TRBJ2-1; no reliable D call. Trimming stripped 1 base from V and 13 bases from J, with 17 bases between. Germline V gene sequence: CDR1 SQVTM, CDR2 ANQGSEA. The CDR3 is made up of 13 amino acids. The CDR3 nucleotides read TGCAGCGTTGAAGGAGGATCCCAAGAGACCCAGTTCTTC. Its translation: CSVEGGSQETQFF.

As for this clonotype: A much bigger clone sits one base away, suggesting this may be a read error. The V call is TRBV20-1, the J call TRBJ1-2; D call uncertain. This CDR3 has 17 residues. The germline gives CDR1 DFQATT, CDR2 SNEGSKA (reference sequence). CDR3 protein: CSARVFRSGPANYGHTF. Written as DNA, the CDR3 is TGCAGTGCTAGAGTCTTTCGGTCTGGGCCAGCTAACTATGGCCACACCTTC.

The V and J genes are TRBV7-2 and TRBJ1-2; D remains unclear. Germline assignment: CDR1 SGHTA and CDR2 FQGNSA. V lost 4 bases to trimming and J lost 4 bases, with 13 bases between them. The CDR3 is made up of 14 amino acids. The CDR3 spells CASSSRGLGYGYTF. For the CDR3, the DNA is TGTGCCAGCAGCTCCCGGGGTTTGGGCTATGGCTACACCTTC. The variable domain in full, with the rest retrieved from reference TRBV7-2 and TRBJ1-2, is GAGVSQSPSNKVTEKGKDVELRCDPISGHTALYWYRQSLGQGLEFLIYFQGNSAPDKSGLPSDRFSAERTGGSVSTLTIQRTQQEDSAVYLCASSSRGLGYGYTFGSGTRLTVV.

About this clonotype itself: This may be a read error, as it is one base from a much larger clone. V gene TRBV6-5 combines with J gene TRBJ2-7, with 8 bases matching TRBD2. The CDR3 length is 13 residues. Germline CDR1 MNHEY, CDR2 SVGAGI. The junction had 4 bases not matched to a gene; V was cut back by 2 bases and J by 7 bases. The CDR3 coding sequence is TGTGCCAGCAGTTACCCTGCGGGGGGTGAGCAGTACTTC. This translates into CASSYPAGGEQYF.

This clonotype was counted many times. The chain carries TRBV5-5 and TRBJ2-7; 7 nucleotides line up with TRBD1. Germline V CDR1 and CDR2: SGHKS, YYEKEE (reference sequence). V lost 0 bases to trimming and J lost 5 bases; unmatched junction nucleotides: 11. The CDR3 runs 16 residues. The CDR3 loop is CASSLEVTGIGDEQYF. The CDR3 DNA reads TGTGCCAGCAGCTTGGAGGTGACAGGGATCGGCGACGAGCAGTACTTC.

V and J are TRBV4-2 and TRBJ2-7; D is perhaps TRBD1 or TRBD2 (5 bases each). V was pared by 2 bases and J by 1 base, with 27 bases between. The CDR3 spans 20 residues. Germline V gene data show CDR1 as LGHNA and CDR2 as YNFKEQ. CDR3 amino acids: CASSQQQSRTRASISYEQYF. CDR3 DNA: TGTGCCAGCAGCCAACAACAGTCGCGGACAAGGGCTAGCATTTCCTACGAGCAGTACTTC.

About this clonotype: A read error may explain this, as a much larger clone is one base away. The CDR3 nucleotides read TGCAGTACCCTTCTAGCGGGAGGTTGCAATGAGCAGTTCTTC. Its translation: CSTLLAGGCNEQFF. The chain couples TRBV20-1 to TRBJ2-1, with 11 bases that match TRBD2. The CDR3 has 14 amino acids. The germline CDR1 and CDR2 sequences are DFQATT and SNEGSKA (reference sequence). V dropped 8 bases and J dropped 6; count of bases not matched to a gene: 9.

Only a few counts were recorded for this clonotype. Possible read error: a much larger clone is one base away. The chain has TRBV15 and TRBJ2-7, with D tentatively TRBD2 (5 bases). Germline V gives CDR1 LNHNV, CDR2 YYDKDF (reference sequence). The CDR3 extends over 15 amino acids. DNA for the CDR3: TGTGCCACCAGCAGAGATGCCGCGGGCTCCCACGAGCAGTACTTC. This gives the protein CATSRDAAGSHEQYF.

The chain combines TRBV5-1 with TRBJ2-3; the match to TRBD1 covers 9 bases. Trimming cost V 4 bases and J 4 bases; bases outside gene matches: 7. There are 15 residues in the CDR3. CDR1 is SGHRS and CDR2 is YFSETQ in the germline V gene. CDR3 sequence reads: CASSGGQGWPDTQYF. CDR3 nucleotide sequence: TGCGCCAGCAGCGGGGGACAGGGATGGCCAGATACGCAGTATTTT. Together with reference TRBV5-1 and TRBJ2-3, the CDR3 gives the full variable domain: KAGVTQTPRYLIKTRGQQVTLSCSPISGHRSVSWYQQTPGQGLQFLFEYFSETQRNKGNFPGRFSGRQFSNSRSEMNVSTLELGDSALYLCASSGGQGWPDTQYFGPGTRLTVL.

This clonotype was counted at least ten times. This chain joins TRBV5-1 and TRBJ2-7; D is undetermined. This CDR3 has 15 residues. The ends were cut back, 0 bases at V and 7 bases at J, with 17 bases in the middle. The germline CDR1 and CDR2 sequences are SGHRS and YFSETQ. This CDR3 is CASSLAPSTPGEQYF. The CDR3 DNA sequence: TGCGCCAGCAGCTTGGCTCCCTCTACCCCCGGTGAGCAGTACTTC.

V usage is TRBV12-5 and J usage is TRBJ1-1; no definite D call. The CDR3 is 13 amino acids. Trimming cost V 5 bases and J 9 bases, with 16 bases left between them. Germline values: CDR1 LGHNT, CDR2 FRNRAP. The CDR3 region is CASGLPEGSKAFF. CDR3 bases: TGTGCTAGTGGTCTCCCCGAAGGGAGCAAAGCTTTCTTT.

This chain connects TRBV7-9 to TRBJ1-2; possibly TRBD1 for D (6 bases). Trimming pared 5 bases from V and 8 bases from J, leaving 21 bases between. Germline lookup yields CDR1 SEHNR and CDR2 FQNEAQ (reference sequence). This CDR3 is 15 amino acids long. In DNA, the CDR3 is TGTGCCAGCAGCCCCCTACTTACCGGGACACCAGGCTACACCTTC. This sequence encodes CASSPLLTGTPGYTF.

V and J are TRBV12-5 and TRBJ2-1; perhaps TRBD2 as D (5 bases). The CDR3 covers 16 residues. Trimming removed 3 bases from V and 0 bases from J, with 12 bases in between. Germline CDR1 is LGHNT and CDR2 is FRNRAP. This CDR3 is CASGFRAAASYNEQFF. DNA for the CDR3: TGTGCTAGTGGTTTTCGAGCGGCAGCCTCCTACAATGAGCAGTTCTTC.

The chain employs TRBV27 and TRBJ2-2, with no clear D. V lost 5 bases to trimming and J lost 5 bases, with 3 bases between them. The germline CDR1 and CDR2 sequences are MNHEY and SMNVEV (reference sequence). CDR3 length: 11 amino acids. The CDR3 loop reads CASSQTGELFF. As DNA, the CDR3 is TGTGCCAGCAGTCAAACCGGGGAGCTGTTTTTT.

V usage is TRBV20-1 and J usage is TRBJ2-7; D may be TRBD2 (6 bases). Germline V CDR1 and CDR2: DFQATT, SNEGSKA (reference sequence). The CDR3 runs 13 residues. Between the trimmed V and J ends, which lost 3 bases and 6 bases, there was a span of 15 bases. Here the CDR3 reads CSARAPRGFEQYF. CDR3 bases: TGCAGTGCTAGGGCCCCGCGGGGATTCGAGCAGTACTTC.

For this clonotype: One base away lies a much larger clone, so this may be a sequencing read error. The V and J genes are TRBV12-3 or TRBV12-4 and TRBJ2-7; D is possibly TRBD2 (5 bases). The CDR3 contains 14 residues. Trimming removed 6 bases from V and 2 bases from J, with 14 bases in between. This chain's CDR3 is CASSPILGTYEQYF. CDR3 nucleotide sequence: TGTGCCAGCAGCCCCATACTAGGCACCTACGAGCAGTACTTC.

A single count supports this clonotype. The V and J genes are TRBV7-2 and TRBJ2-5; 9 nucleotides agree with TRBD2. CDR3 length equals 16 residues. Germline-derived CDR1 and CDR2 are SGHTA and FQGNSA. The J segment lost 4 bases and the V segment lost 3 bases, leaving 9 bases of the junction unmatched. The CDR3 protein is CASSFLAGAIPETQYF. For the CDR3, the DNA is TGTGCCAGCAGCTTTTTAGCGGGAGCCATCCCAGAGACCCAGTACTTC.

This clonotype was picked up a small number of times. This rearrangement joins TRBV12-3 or TRBV12-4 to TRBJ2-7; D gene unclear. The CDR3 runs to 13 residues. Trimming removed 2 bases from V and 3 bases from J, with 8 bases in between. This CDR3 is CASSLSRFYEQYF. CDR3 bases: TGTGCCAGCAGTTTAAGCAGATTCTACGAGCAGTACTTC.

The rearrangement uses TRBV11-2 and TRBJ2-1, with 9 bases identical to TRBD2. The CDR3 runs to 17 residues. Trimming cost V 4 bases and J 0 bases; bases outside gene matches: 7. CDR1 is SGHAT and CDR2 is FQNNGV in the germline V gene. Here the CDR3 DNA reads TGTGCCAGCAGCTCCCGGCTAGCGGGGTTCTCCTACAATGAGCAGTTCTTC. Amino acids: CASSSRLAGFSYNEQFF.

The gene calls are TRBV10-1 and TRBJ2-1; 7 positions agree with TRBD2. Germline loops: CDR1 WNHNN, CDR2 SYGVQD (reference sequence). After removal of 3 bases from V and 10 bases from J, the junction contained 12 bases not matched to a gene. CDR3 length: 15 residues. The CDR3 nucleotides read TGCGCCAGCAGTGACGGCGCTAGCGGATACTACGAGCAGTTCTTC. Protein product: CASSDGASGYYEQFF.

This clonotype showed up many times. The chain is built from TRBV20-1 and TRBJ1-5; the D gene is possibly TRBD1 (6 bases). V lost 0 bases and J 4 bases, leaving 13 bases between the germline ends. The CDR3 sequence is 15 residues long. Germline CDR1 reads DFQATT; CDR2 reads SNEGSKA (reference sequence). This chain's CDR3 is CSARDPGHPNQPQHF. Written as DNA, the CDR3 is TGCAGTGCTAGAGACCCGGGACACCCGAATCAGCCCCAGCATTTT.

In regard to this clonotype: One end of the junction does not line up with germline, which may come from a read error. The chain uses TRBV12-3 or TRBV12-4 and TRBJ1-1; no clear D. CDR3 length: 13 residues. The CDR3 spells CASSESGYTGAFF. The DNA of the CDR3 is TGTGCCAGCAGTGAATCGGGTTACACTGGAGCTTTCTTT.

This clonotype was seen ten or more times. This chain uses TRBV11-2 with TRBJ2-7, with unresolved D. V was clipped by 7 bases and J by 0 bases, with 22 bases between them. This CDR3 contains 17 residues. Germline values: CDR1 SGHAT, CDR2 FQNNGV. This chain's CDR3 is CASTTLEGSPSSYEQYF. The CDR3 DNA follows: TGTGCCAGCACCACCCTGGAAGGGTCTCCCTCCTCCTACGAGCAGTACTTC.

The sample holds many counts of this clonotype. The V call is TRBV6-1, the J call TRBJ2-7; maybe TRBD2 (6 bases). V was trimmed by 10 bases and J by 0 bases, leaving 16 bases between them. The CDR3 runs 14 residues. Germline values: CDR1 MNHNS, CDR2 SASEGT. The CDR3 loop is CAIDRTILSYEQYF. The CDR3 bases are TGTGCCATCGATAGGACTATCCTCTCCTACGAGCAGTACTTC.

This clonotype turned up a few times. The rearrangement links TRBV10-3 to TRBJ1-1, with D uncertain. CDR1 is ENHRY, CDR2 SYGVKD, per germline. The length of the CDR3 is 14 residues. V lost 0 bases, J lost 2 bases, and 7 bases lay in between. This CDR3 is CAISESTDNTEAFF. For the CDR3, the DNA is TGTGCCATCAGTGAGTCAACAGATAACACTGAAGCTTTCTTT.

In its sample, this clonotype was seen once. This may come from a read error, since a much larger clone is one base off. The chain links TRBV7-2 to TRBJ2-5; possibly TRBD1 or TRBD2 for D (5 bases each). Between the trimmed V and J ends, which lost 5 bases and 2 bases, there was a span of 18 bases. Germline V gene lookup returns CDR1 SGHTA and CDR2 FQGNSA. The CDR3 sequence is 16 residues long. This CDR3 is CASSQMMGVWQETQYF. Written as DNA, the CDR3 is TGTGCCAGCAGCCAGATGATGGGGGTTTGGCAAGAGACCCAGTACTTC.